These T cell receptor beta chains were read from a single sample in a study of shared clonotypes between healthy human individuals. Produced via immunoSEQ multiplex PCR; TCRdb's table is partial and in-frame only. Among about 2.4 million clones listed, 85% to 95% were seen once. Sequencing input: naive CD4+ T cells sorted from blood. The source of these receptors is a man younger than 35 in good health. Each CDR3 is given with its conserved first and last residue. D genes are given only for firm matches. Size values are once, few and many counts, or a class for expanded clones, and some rows have none.

>TRBV19|TRBJ2-7|NA|TRBD2
TGTGCCAGTAGCAAAGCGGGGGGTTCCTACGAGCAGTACTTC
CASSKAGGSYEQYF
>TRBV7-6|TRBJ2-3|NA|NA
TGTGCCAGCAGCCGTACTCCCAGCACAGATACGCAGTATTTT
CASSRTPSTDTQYF
>TRBV11-2|TRBJ1-5|NA|NA
TGTGCCAGCAGCTTCTCAGGGAATCAGCCCCAGCATTTT
CASSFSGNQPQHF
>TRBV5-1|TRBJ2-1|NA|TRBD1
TGCGCCAGCAGCTTGGACTTCGGACAGGCCCTTAGCAATGAGCAGTTCTTC
CASSLDFGQALSNEQFF
>TRBV28|TRBJ1-1|NA|NA
TGTGCCAGCAGTACCCCGGCGAATACTGAAGCTTTCTTT
CASSTPANTEAFF
>TRBV7-2|TRBJ1-4|NA|TRBD1
TGTGCCAGCAGCTTAGAATCTGGGTACAGGGGCACTAATGAAAAACTGTTTTTT
CASSLESGYRGTNEKLFF
>TRBV18|TRBJ1-2|NA|NA
TGTGCCAGCTCAGTGGACAGATTATATGGCTACACCTTC
CASSVDRLYGYTF
>TRBV10-1|TRBJ2-1|NA|TRBD2
TGCGCCAGCAGTGAATCGGGGGGGGTCAATGAGCAGTTCTTC
CASSESGGVNEQFF
>TRBV12-5|TRBJ2-3|NA|NA
TGTGCTAGTGGTCCCGGGACTTTTGGGACAGATACGCAGTATTTT
CASGPGTFGTDTQYF
>TRBV9|TRBJ2-3|NA|TRBD2
TGTGCCAGCAGTGCGGCGGGGGGGCTAAGCACAGATACGCAGTATTTT
CASSAAGGLSTDTQYF
>TRBV27|TRBJ1-4|NA|TRBD1
TGTGCCAGCAGAAGACAGGGGGCCGGAGAAAAACTGTTTTTT
CASRRQGAGEKLFF
>TRBV6-5|TRBJ2-7|once|NA
TGTGCCAGCAGTTATGGAGGGTTTTACGAGCAGTACTTC
CASSYGGFYEQYF
>TRBV6-5|TRBJ2-7|NA|NA
TGTGCCAGCAGACCGGGGAGCTCCTACGAGCAGTACTTC
CASRPGSSYEQYF
>TRBV7-2|TRBJ2-5|NA|TRBD2
TGTGCCAGCAGCTCCGGGACTAGCGGGATCCTAGAGACCCAGTACTTC
CASSSGTSGILETQYF
>TRBV10-3|TRBJ2-3|NA|TRBD2
TGTGCCATCAGCCATCCCCCGGGAGGGGATACGCAGTATTTT
CAISHPPGGDTQYF
>TRBV7-9|TRBJ2-3|once|NA
TGTGCCAGCAGCCCCGACAGGGATACGCAGTATTTT
CASSPDRDTQYF
>TRBV10-3|TRBJ2-7|NA|TRBD2
TGTGCCATCGGCCTTAGTAGGACTAGCGGAAATTACGAGCAGTACTTC
CAIGLSRTSGNYEQYF
>TRBV7-8|TRBJ1-3|once|TRBD1
TGTGCCAGCAGCTTAGTTAGGGGATCAACAGGGGGCGGTGGAAACACCATATATTTT
CASSLVRGSTGGGGNTIYF
>TRBV2|TRBJ2-7|few|NA
TGTGCCACCAGCGGAGGCTCCTACGAGCAGTACTTC
CATSGGSYEQYF
>TRBV19|TRBJ2-2|NA|TRBD1
TGTGCCAGCGGCAACCGACAGGGGAGAGGCGCCGGGGAGCTGTTTTTT
CASGNRQGRGAGELFF
>TRBV7-8|TRBJ1-4|NA|NA
TGTGCCAGCAGCTTAGCGGGAGGCGGTGTGGAAAAACTGTTTTTT
CASSLAGGGVEKLFF
>TRBV6-7|TRBJ2-5|NA|TRBD1
TGTGCCAGCAGTTACTCATTCCCCAGGGGGCGCTTGGAGACCCAGTACTTC
CASSYSFPRGRLETQYF
>TRBV7-9|TRBJ1-5|NA|NA
TGTGCCAGCAGGATCATGGACGAACCAACCGAGGGGAGCAATCAGCCCCAGCATTTT
CASRIMDEPTEGSNQPQHF
>TRBV30|TRBJ1-1|few|NA
TGTGCCGGAGACAGAAAGAACACTGAAGCTTTCTTT
CAGDRKNTEAFF
>TRBV7-9|TRBJ2-3|NA|NA
TGTGCCAGCAGCCACGATGGGGTTAGCACAGATACGCAGTATTTT
CASSHDGVSTDTQYF
>TRBV5-1|TRBJ2-3|NA|TRBD2
TGCGCCAGCAGCCCTGGACTAGCGGGAGACACAGATACGCAGTATTTT
CASSPGLAGDTDTQYF
>TRBV18|TRBJ2-2|NA|NA
TGTGCCAGTATACAGAGCCGGAACACCGGGGAGCTGTTTTTT
CASIQSRNTGELFF
>TRBV19|TRBJ2-3|NA|TRBD2
TGTGCCAGTAGTATAGGACTAGCGGCTGTAGATACGCAGTATTTT
CASSIGLAAVDTQYF
>TRBV2|TRBJ2-7|NA|TRBD1
TGTGCCAGCGTCCGGGGACAGGGGAGCCACGAGCAGTACTTC
CASVRGQGSHEQYF
>TRBV9|TRBJ2-7|NA|TRBD2
TGTGCCAGCAGCGTAGCTAGCGGTACATTCTACGAGCAGTACTTC
CASSVASGTFYEQYF
>TRBV10-3|TRBJ1-1|few|TRBD1
TGTGCCATCAGGGAGAGCGGGGCGACAGGGGGAGCTTTCTTT
CAIRESGATGGAFF
>TRBV10-3|TRBJ1-2|NA|TRBD1
TGTGCCATCAGTGAACAACAGGGGGCGCAGGGAGGCTACACCTTC
CAISEQQGAQGGYTF
>TRBV28|TRBJ2-1|NA|TRBD2
TGTGCCAGCAGGGCTAGCGGGGGCACCTACAATGAGCAGTTCTTC
CASRASGGTYNEQFF
>TRBV6-6|TRBJ2-7|NA|TRBD2
TGTGCCAGCAGTTACTCGGGACTAGGGCCCTACGAGCAGTACTTC
CASSYSGLGPYEQYF
>TRBV28|TRBJ1-1|NA|TRBD1
TGTGCCAGCCGTTCCGGGACAGCGAACACTGAAGCTTTCTTT
CASRSGTANTEAFF
>TRBV30|TRBJ1-6|NA|NA
TGTGCCTGGAGAAGAGGAAATTCACCCCTCCACTTT
CAWRRGNSPLHF
>TRBV19|TRBJ2-1|NA|NA
TGTGCCAGTAGTACCACCAGCGGTCTTGGGTACAATGAGCAGTTCTTC
CASSTTSGLGYNEQFF
>TRBV2|TRBJ1-5|once|NA
TGTGCCAGCAGTGTATGGGATAGCAATCAGCCCCAGCATTTT
CASSVWDSNQPQHF
>TRBV25-1|TRBJ1-5|NA|TRBD1
TGTGCCAGCAGTGGAGGGGGCGAAGGTCAGCCCCAGCATTTT
CASSGGGEGQPQHF
>TRBV9|TRBJ2-7|NA|NA
TGTGCCAGCAGCGTAAGCGCGAGACAGGACGAGCAGTACTTC
CASSVSARQDEQYF
>TRBV30|TRBJ1-1|NA|NA
TGTGCCTGGAGTTCCCTGGGACGGAAGAACACTGAAGCTTTCTTT
CAWSSLGRKNTEAFF
>TRBV5-4|TRBJ2-5|NA|NA
TGTGCCAGCAGCTCCACGGGATTACAAGAGACCCAGTACTTC
CASSSTGLQETQYF
>TRBV19|TRBJ1-2|NA|NA
TGTGCCAGTAGTATGGGCAGACCCCTTTATGGCTACACCTTC
CASSMGRPLYGYTF
>TRBV28|TRBJ1-6|few|NA
TGTGCCAGCACGCCCCGCAGCTCCTATAATTCACCCCTCCACTTT
CASTPRSSYNSPLHF
>TRBV30|TRBJ2-5|NA|NA
TGTGCCTGGAGTGTAGCCAGGGGGGGGGAGACCCAGTACTTC
CAWSVARGGETQYF
>TRBV6-1|TRBJ2-5|NA|NA
TGTGCCAGCCGGTGGGGGCTAGAGACCCAGTACTTC
CASRWGLETQYF
>TRBV11-2|TRBJ1-6|NA|NA
TGTGCCAGCAGCTTAGAAGGAGGGTGGAATTCACCCCTCCACTTT
CASSLEGGWNSPLHF
>TRBV7-7|TRBJ2-7|NA|TRBD1
TGTGCTAGCAGCTTACTCACCGGGACAGGGGGTTACGAGCAGTACTTC
CASSLLTGTGGYEQYF
>TRBV6-1|TRBJ2-7|NA|TRBD1
TGTGCCAGCAGTGCGACAGGGGGCTACGAGCAGTACTTC
CASSATGGYEQYF
>TRBV7-7|TRBJ1-1|NA|TRBD1
TGTGCTAGCAGCCAAGCACAGGGGACTGAAGCTTTCTTT
CASSQAQGTEAFF
>TRBV30|TRBJ2-3|once|TRBD2
TGTGCCTGGAGTAGACTAGCCGCAGATACGCAGTATTTT
CAWSRLAADTQYF
>TRBV10-1|TRBJ2-5|NA|NA
TGCGCCAGCAGTGTAGGGGGGGGAGAGACCCAGTACTTC
CASSVGGGETQYF
>TRBV4-3|TRBJ1-4|NA|NA
TGCGCCAGCAGCCAAGATACAGCCAGGACTAATGAAAAACTGTTTTTT
CASSQDTARTNEKLFF